This T cell receptor (beta chain) was retrieved from a study of post-analysis software for immune sequencing data (dated by TCRdb to between 2014 and 2017). About the study as a whole: Relapsing-remitting, secondary progressive and progressive-relapsing multiple sclerosis were recorded as disease courses, and subtype annotation was lacking for some patients. The patient repertoires were compared against more than 10 previously published healthy control repertoires obtained from donors aged about 6 to 26 years. A subset of samples was prepared in parallel using single-end sample barcoding, then pooled and co-amplified after Illumina adapter ligation.

This clonotype showed up just a few times. This receptor's antigen is unknown. Base-call qualities are not available, and no considerably larger clone is one nucleotide away. Results and caveats for the whole study, not just this receptor: Patients showed significantly higher frequencies than controls for roughly 5 TRBV segments, among them TRBV5-6, TRBV5-1 and TRBV20-1. The control group was slightly older than the multiple sclerosis patient group. Direct clustering with F measure showed strong co-clustering of samples prepared in the same batch, prompting a batch-effect correction. Significantly lower normalized Chao1 diversity was found in multiple sclerosis patients than in controls, suggesting substantial peripheral T-cell clonal expansion.

The germline V gene (reference sequence) specifies MNHEY as CDR1 and SMNVEV as CDR2. The V end loses 3 bases and the J end loses 5 bases, and a stretch of 8 bases separates them. The CDR3 runs 13 residues from the cysteine to the phenylalanine. CDR3 DNA only is kept here, 39 bases in frame from base 1. The library was built by means of PCR. The sequencer listed for this sample is Illumina HiSeq 2500. To reduce PCR and sequencing biases, unique molecular identifiers were built into the TCR beta cDNA libraries. Every 1 to 10 million input T cells yielded 500,000 or so cDNA molecules, meaning each molecule approximated one T cell. The same protocol used for the earlier healthy control dataset was applied to prepare and sequence the patient libraries. Within a given batch, samples were prepared together, multiplexed and sequenced on the same HiSeq lane. The original methods were these. MIGEC handled the raw barcoded reads, throwing out single-read molecular identifier groups before consensus assembly and CDR3 extraction. Clonotype tables were post-analysed with VDJtools, and diversity was normalized by down-sampling all datasets to the smallest sample size. In repertoire overlap clustering, CDR3 amino acid sequences, but not nucleotide sequences, were matched to correct batch-related cross-sample contamination. TCRdb reworked the public reads: Q25 trimming with fastp, MiXCR clone assembly, productive beta chains retained. Rows are unified per CDR3 protein, each entry keeping the most common DNA and genes. The V and J calls shown here were made by TCRdb, not taken from the authors' results. The sample data list about 430,000 distinct CDR3 sequences, and 30% to 45% of these were observed just once. The biggest ten clones account for approximately 7.7% of the sample.

To demonstrate the VDJtools post-analysis software, TCR beta repertoires were profiled from the peripheral blood of more than 10 young patients with multiple sclerosis. The patients with multiple sclerosis were children and adolescents between about 6 and 15 years of age. Material: blood. The V gene is TRBV27 and the J gene is TRBJ2-1, with TRBD1 perhaps the D gene, on 5 matching bases. The TCR originated in a girl aged 2-15 years with multiple sclerosis. The nucleotides read TGTGCCAGCAGTTTGGGGCGGAACAATGAGCAGTTCTTC. Its translation reads: CASSLGRNNEQFF.